The 19 T cell receptor beta chains presented below share a single source sample, sequenced in a study of T cell responses to AZD1222 COVID-19 vaccine. Only in-frame clones appear in the TCRdb table, and some are missing; sequencing was by immunoSEQ multiplex PCR. The data show 150,000 to 190,000 clones, 87% seen once. Specimen: peripheral blood, collected 28 days after the second AZD1222 dose. These receptors originate from an adult who received the AZD1222 COVID-19 vaccine.

The chain links TRBV19 to TRBJ2-3; tentative D call: TRBD1 (6 bases). Germline V gives CDR1 LNHDA, CDR2 SQIVND (reference sequence). This CDR3 has 14 amino acids. V was pared by 7 bases and J by 4 bases, with 15 bases between. In nucleotides, the CDR3 is TGTGCCAGTATCCCGGGGCCAGGGGCAGATACGCAGTATTTT. It specifies CASIPGPGADTQYF. Variable domain in full (rest from reference TRBV19 and TRBJ2-3): DGGITQSPKYLFRKEGQNVTLSCEQNLNHDAMYWYRQDPGQGLRLIYYSQIVNDFQKGDIAEGYSVSREKKESFPLTVTSAQKNPTAFYLCASIPGPGADTQYFGPGTRLTVL.

The chain links TRBV30 to TRBJ2-7; 7 bases fit TRBD1. After removal of 2 bases from V and 9 bases from J, the junction contained 7 bases not matched to a gene. Germline V gene sequence: CDR1 GTSNPN, CDR2 SVGIG (reference sequence). The CDR3 sequence is 12 residues long. CDR3 sequence (DNA): TGTGCCTGGAGTTTACAGGGGACGGGGCAGTACTTC. This codes for CAWSLQGTGQYF.

The gene calls are TRBV11-2 and TRBJ1-1; weak D call: TRBD1 (5 bases). The CDR3 is 17 amino acids. V lost 4 bases and J lost 5, with 23 bases in between. CDR1 and CDR2 from the germline V gene are SGHAT and FQNNGV. The CDR3 reads CASSSGGTGGLVTEAFF. DNA for the CDR3: TGTGCCAGCAGCTCGGGAGGTACTGGGGGTCTGGTGACTGAAGCTTTCTTT.

The chain uses TRBV7-2 and TRBJ2-1; D unclear. Germline loops: CDR1 SGHTA, CDR2 FQGNSA. The length of the CDR3 is 15 residues. V was clipped by 0 bases and J by 0 bases, with 6 bases between them. CDR3 sequence (DNA): TGTGCCAGCAGCTTAGCCGGCTCCTCCTACAATGAGCAGTTCTTC. Translation: CASSLAGSSYNEQFF.

The count of this clone is one. CDR3 bases: TGTGCCATCAGCATAACCATAGACACTGAAGCTTTCTTT. Protein: CAISITIDTEAFF. J is TRBJ1-1 and V is TRBV10-3; the D is unclear. The CDR3 consists of 13 residues. The germline V gene encodes CDR1 ENHRY and CDR2 SYGVKD. Between the trimmed V and J ends, which lost 6 bases and 3 bases, there was a span of 11 bases.

This rearrangement joins TRBV18 to TRBJ2-2, with D possibly TRBD2 on 6 matching bases. The germline gives CDR1 KGHSH, CDR2 LQKENI. The ends were cut back, 0 bases at V and 1 base at J, with 6 bases in the middle. This CDR3 contains 15 residues. The CDR3 DNA reads as TGTGCCAGCTCACCACCTAGCGGGAACACCGGGGAGCTGTTTTTT. Protein sequence: CASSPPSGNTGELFF. Combining the CDR3 with reference TRBV18 and TRBJ2-2 gives the whole variable domain NAGVMQNPRHLVRRRGQEARLRCSPMKGHSHVYWYRQLPEEGLKFMVYLQKENIIDESGMPKERFSAEFPKEGPSILRIQQVVRGDSAAYFCASSPPSGNTGELFFGEGSRLTVL.

V is TRBV28 and J is TRBJ1-5; no clear D. Trimming stripped 7 bases from V and 0 bases from J, with 13 bases between. Germline V lookup: CDR1 MDHEN, CDR2 SYDVKM. This CDR3 region has 15 residues. CDR3 nucleotides: TGTGCCAGCATCGTGGGAGGGAATAGCAATCAGCCCCAGCATTTT. Translating gives CASIVGGNSNQPQHF.

V is TRBV6-4 and J is TRBJ2-2; a weak D match, TRBD2 (6 bases). Trimming cost V 7 bases and J 2 bases, with 14 bases left between them. CDR1 MRHNA and CDR2 SNTAGT come from the germline V gene. This CDR3 has 15 residues. Here the CDR3 DNA reads TGTGCCAGCAAAGGAGGGGCACTAAACACCGGGGAGCTGTTTTTT. Its translation is CASKGGALNTGELFF.

The chain employs TRBV14 and TRBJ2-7; 11 bases match TRBD2. Germline values: CDR1 SGHDN, CDR2 FVKESK. The CDR3 has 16 residues. V gave up 4 bases and J gave up 4 bases; unmatched junction bases: 9. DNA for the CDR3: TGTGCCAGCAGCCGACGGATGACTAGCGGGACGTACGAGCAGTACTTC. Encoded protein: CASSRRMTSGTYEQYF.

There are a few counts of this clone. This sequence joins TRBV12-3 or TRBV12-4 and TRBJ2-7; weak D call: TRBD2 (6 bases). The CDR3 is 13 residues long. Trimming cost V 6 bases and J 4 bases, with 13 bases left between them. The CDR3 loop is CASSWGDGYEQYF. In DNA form, the CDR3 reads TGTGCCAGCAGCTGGGGGGACGGTTACGAGCAGTACTTC.

This clone was seen just once. This chain connects TRBV7-2 to TRBJ2-3; the match to TRBD1 covers 8 bases. This CDR3 region has 16 residues. Germline V gene data show CDR1 as SGHTA and CDR2 as FQGNSA. V trimming: 7 bases; J trimming: 4 bases; junction bases outside the gene matches: 13. CDR3 sequence reads: CASTHVRTGTPDTQYF. The CDR3 nucleotides read TGTGCCAGCACCCACGTCCGGACAGGGACGCCAGATACGCAGTATTTT.

This clone has just one count. The chain employs TRBV10-3 and TRBJ1-1, with 11 bases fitting TRBD1. J gave up 2 bases and V 6 bases, and 2 bases lay outside the gene matches. The V gene's germline CDR1 is ENHRY and CDR2 SYGVKD. This CDR3 contains 14 residues. The CDR3 here is CAIRGQGVNTEAFF. CDR3 in DNA: TGTGCCATCAGGGGACAGGGGGTCAACACTGAAGCTTTCTTT.

This clone was found a few times. The chain uses TRBV7-3 and TRBJ1-6; D may be TRBD1 (6 bases). The V end lost 11 bases, the J end lost 7 bases, and 21 bases lay between the germline ends. The CDR3 has 15 residues. Germline lookup yields CDR1 SGHTA and CDR2 FQGTGA. The CDR3 DNA reads TGTGCCTCAGCATACAGGGACATAGACAATTCACCCCTCCACTTT. Translating gives CASAYRDIDNSPLHF.

This clone was seen only once. This rearrangement joins TRBV19 to TRBJ2-7, with TRBD1 as a possible D gene (5 bases). Germline lookup yields CDR1 LNHDA and CDR2 SQIVND (reference sequence). This CDR3 region has 13 residues. V shed 7 bases and J shed 4 bases, with 14 bases lying between them. CDR3 in amino acids: CASTQGRGYEQYF. The DNA of the CDR3 is TGTGCCAGTACTCAAGGAAGGGGTTACGAGCAGTACTTC.

V is TRBV7-8 and J is TRBJ1-4; D is undetermined. The CDR3 is 16 amino acids. CDR1 and CDR2 (germline): SGHVS, FQNEAQ. Deletions cut 1 base from V and 0 bases from J, with 9 bases between. CDR3: CASSLGMATTNEKLFF. The DNA for the CDR3 is TGTGCCAGCAGCTTAGGAATGGCAACAACTAATGAAAAACTGTTTTTT.

This clone was seen only a few times. The rearrangement uses TRBV28 and TRBJ1-2; possible D gene TRBD1, 6 bases. Trimming left V 6 bases short and J 8 bases short, with 19 bases between. CDR1 MDHEN and CDR2 SYDVKM come from the germline V gene. CDR3 size: 14 residues. The CDR3 nucleotides are TGTGCCAGCAGCCCCGGGGGCCAGTCGGGAGGCTACACCTTC. Its translation: CASSPGGQSGGYTF.

As DNA, the CDR3 is TGTGCCACCAGCAGAGAGTGGAGGACTTCTAATACGCAGTATTTT. Encoded protein: CATSREWRTSNTQYF. V usage is TRBV15 and J usage is TRBJ2-3; tentative D call: TRBD2 (5 bases). V was pared by 0 bases and J by 7 bases, with 14 bases between. Germline CDR1 is LNHNV and CDR2 is YYDKDF (reference sequence). CDR3 length: 15 residues. Full variable domain (remainder filled in from reference TRBV15 and TRBJ2-3): DAMVIQNPRYQVTQFGKPVTLSCSQTLNHNVMYWYQQKSSQAPKLLFHYYDKDFNNEADTPDNFQSRRPNTSFCFLDIRSPGLGDTAMYLCATSREWRTSNTQYFGPGTRLTVL.

The genes are TRBV11-2 and TRBJ1-3; no definite D call. Deletions cut 4 bases from V and 0 bases from J, with 10 bases between. The CDR3 length is 15 residues. Germline assignment: CDR1 SGHAT and CDR2 FQNNGV. The CDR3: CASSSGPDSGNTIYF. The CDR3 DNA is TGTGCCAGCAGCTCGGGTCCCGACTCTGGAAACACCATATATTTT.

The chain has TRBV9 and TRBJ2-3; 8 bases align to TRBD2. V lost 0 bases, J lost 2 bases, and 11 bases stayed unmatched. The CDR3 is 18 residues long. Germline CDR1 and CDR2: SGDLS and YYNGEE. CDR3 residues: CASSVGPWGREATDTQYF. Here the CDR3 DNA reads TGTGCCAGCAGCGTAGGCCCCTGGGGGCGGGAGGCCACAGATACGCAGTATTTT.